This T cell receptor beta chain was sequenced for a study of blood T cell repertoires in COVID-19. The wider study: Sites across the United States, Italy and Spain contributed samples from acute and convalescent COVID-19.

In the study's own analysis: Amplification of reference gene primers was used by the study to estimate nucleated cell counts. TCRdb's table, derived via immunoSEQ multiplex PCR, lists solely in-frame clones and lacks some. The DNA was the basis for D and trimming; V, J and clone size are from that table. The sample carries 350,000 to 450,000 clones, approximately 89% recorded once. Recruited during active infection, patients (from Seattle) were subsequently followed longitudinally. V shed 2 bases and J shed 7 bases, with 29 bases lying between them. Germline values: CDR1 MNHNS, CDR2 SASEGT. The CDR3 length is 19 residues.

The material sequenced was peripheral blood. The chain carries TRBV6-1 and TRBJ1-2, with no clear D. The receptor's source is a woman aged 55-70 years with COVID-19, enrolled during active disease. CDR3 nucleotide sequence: TGTGCCAGCAGTGAATTCTGGCGTCGGGATAAGGCGGCATCGGGTGGCTACACCTTC. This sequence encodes CASSEFWRRDKAASGGYTF.